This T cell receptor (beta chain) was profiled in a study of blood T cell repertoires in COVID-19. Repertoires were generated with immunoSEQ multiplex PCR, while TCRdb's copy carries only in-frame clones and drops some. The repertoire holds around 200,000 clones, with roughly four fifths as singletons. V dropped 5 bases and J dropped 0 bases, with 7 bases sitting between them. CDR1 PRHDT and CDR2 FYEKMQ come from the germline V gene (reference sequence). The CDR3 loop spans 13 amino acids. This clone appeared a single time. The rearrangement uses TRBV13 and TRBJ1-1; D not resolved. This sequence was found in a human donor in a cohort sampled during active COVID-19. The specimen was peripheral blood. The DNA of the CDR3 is TGTGCCAGCAGCCTTTTTATGAACACTGAAGCTTTCTTT. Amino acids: CASSLFMNTEAFF.